This passage covers 24 T cell receptor beta chains from one sample sequenced in a study of OX40 agonist ivuxolimab in advanced cancers. Some clones are missing from TCRdb's copy, which holds only in-frame ones; the method was immunoSEQ multiplex PCR. This sample has 60,000 to 65,000 clones; around four fifths occur once, and the top ten carry 2.1%. The source material was CD4+ or CD8+ T cells sorted from blood, sampled in a trial of the OX40 agonist ivuxolimab. The receptors derive from an adult with an advanced solid tumor such as melanoma, head and neck, liver or kidney cancer.

The chain has TRBV28 and TRBJ1-2; 7 bases are a match to TRBD1. The V gene's germline CDR1 is MDHEN and CDR2 SYDVKM. There are 13 residues in the CDR3. Trimming cost V 5 bases and J 3 bases; bases outside gene matches: 3. The CDR3 is CASSGTAHYGYTF. The CDR3 DNA follows: TGTGCCAGCAGTGGGACAGCACACTATGGCTACACCTTC.

The CDR3: CASSPALRLGIRNEQFF. CDR3 bases: TGTGCCAGCAGCCCCGCCCTGCGACTGGGGATCAGGAATGAGCAGTTCTTC. The chain combines TRBV7-8 with TRBJ2-1; no clear D. Germline CDR1 SGHVS, CDR2 FQNEAQ. Trimming took off 5 bases at V and 7 bases at J, with 24 bases between the two ends. The CDR3 extends over 17 amino acids. Full variable domain (remainder filled in from reference TRBV7-8 and TRBJ2-1): GAGVSQSPRYKVAKRGQDVALRCDPISGHVSLFWYQQALGQGPEFLTYFQNEAQLDKSGLPSDRFFAERPEGSVSTLKIQRTQQEDSAVYLCASSPALRLGIRNEQFFGPGTRLTVL.

V and J are TRBV28 and TRBJ2-3, with no clear D. Germline-derived CDR1 and CDR2 are MDHEN and SYDVKM. The CDR3 contains 12 residues. The V and J ends lost 7 bases and 2 bases respectively, with 7 bases between them. CDR3 residues: CASKGSTDTQYF. The CDR3, as DNA: TGTGCCAGCAAGGGCTCCACAGATACGCAGTATTTT. Based on the CDR3 plus reference TRBV28 and TRBJ2-3, the full variable domain is DVKVTQSSRYLVKRTGEKVFLECVQDMDHENMFWYRQDPGLGLRLIYFSYDVKMKEKGDIPEGYSVSREKKERFSLILESASTNQTSMYLCASKGSTDTQYFGPGTRLTVL.

The chain combines TRBV7-6 with TRBJ1-1; D gene unclear. There are 14 residues in the CDR3. Between the trimmed V and J ends, which lost 2 bases and 2 bases, there was a span of 9 bases. Germline V gives CDR1 SGHVS, CDR2 FNYEAQ. CDR3 in amino acids: CASSLQLTNTEAFF. DNA of the CDR3: TGTGCCAGCAGCTTACAGCTTACCAACACTGAAGCTTTCTTT.

This clone was picked up a small number of times. The chain employs TRBV6-4 and TRBJ2-3, with a weak D call TRBD2 (5 bases). V was pared by 2 bases and J by 7 bases, with 10 bases between. CDR3 length: 13 residues. CDR1 is MRHNA, CDR2 SNTAGT, per germline. CDR3 region: CASSDVIGNTQYF. DNA for the CDR3: TGTGCCAGCAGTGACGTGATCGGGAATACGCAGTATTTT.

The chain links TRBV11-2 to TRBJ1-6, with 9 bases matching TRBD1. The CDR3 spans 18 residues. The V gene's germline CDR1 is SGHAT and CDR2 FQNNGV. J was trimmed by 2 bases and V by 3 bases; bases with no gene match: 8. The CDR3 spells CASSFPTGGRTYNSPLHF. CDR3 coding DNA: TGTGCCAGCAGCTTCCCGACAGGGGGTCGGACCTATAATTCACCCCTCCACTTT.

The chain uses TRBV5-8 and TRBJ2-3, with 8 bases identical to TRBD2. The CDR3 consists of 16 residues. V dropped 2 bases and J dropped 0; count of bases not matched to a gene: 5. CDR1 is SGHTS and CDR2 is YDEGEE in the germline V gene. In DNA, the CDR3 is TGTGCCAGCAGCTTTAGGAGCGGGAGTAGCACAGATACGCAGTATTTT. This sequence encodes CASSFRSGSSTDTQYF.

V gene TRBV5-1 combines with J gene TRBJ1-6; possible D gene TRBD1, 6 bases. The CDR3 extends over 15 amino acids. V was shortened by 2 bases and J by 9 bases, with 15 bases between the two germline ends. Germline loops: CDR1 SGHRS, CDR2 YFSETQ. CDR3 region: CASSLGAQGGSPLHF. The CDR3 coding sequence is TGCGCCAGCAGCTTAGGGGCCCAAGGGGGTTCACCCCTCCACTTT.

V usage is TRBV2 and J usage is TRBJ1-4; D is undetermined. Trimming shortened V by 6 bases and J by 15 bases, and 23 bases separated the two germline ends. The CDR3 loop spans 14 amino acids. Germline values: CDR1 SNHLY, CDR2 FYNNEI. The CDR3: CASRVAPDGALMFF. The CDR3, as DNA: TGTGCCAGCAGGGTTGCCCCTGACGGCGCCCTTATGTTTTTT. Variable domain in full (rest from reference TRBV2 and TRBJ1-4): EPEVTQTPSHQVTQMGQEVILRCVPISNHLYFYWYRQILGQKVEFLVSFYNNEISEKSEIFDDQFSVERPDGSNFTLKIRSTKLEDSAMYFCASRVAPDGALMFFGSGTQLSVL.

V gene TRBV6-6 combines with J gene TRBJ1-1, with D possibly being TRBD1 (5 bases). The CDR3 totals 13 residues. The V end was cut by 4 bases, the J end by 1 base, with 7 bases between. Germline V gene sequence: CDR1 MNHNY, CDR2 SVGAGI (reference sequence). Written as DNA, the CDR3 is TGTGCCAGCAGTTCTACAGGGAACACTGAAGCTTTCTTT. Encoded protein: CASSSTGNTEAFF.

The chain combines TRBV5-4 with TRBJ1-2; D is unresolved. The germline gives CDR1 SGHNT, CDR2 YYREEE (reference sequence). The V end lost 4 bases, the J end lost 4 bases, and 20 bases lay between the germline ends. This CDR3 has 16 amino acids. The DNA for the CDR3 is TGTGCCAGCAGCCATCGCACGCATCAGTTCCCCTATGGCTACACCTTC. Encoded protein: CASSHRTHQFPYGYTF.

The table lists this clone with a few counts. This chain uses TRBV7-3 with TRBJ2-1; TRBD2 aligns across 7 bases. V trimming: 2 bases; J trimming: 1 base; junction bases outside the gene matches: 2. The length of the CDR3 is 15 residues. Germline lookup yields CDR1 SGHTA and CDR2 FQGTGA. The CDR3 loop is CASSLSSGSYNEQFF. The CDR3 bases are TGTGCCAGCAGCTTATCTAGCGGATCCTACAATGAGCAGTTCTTC.

The chain is built from TRBV7-9 and TRBJ2-7, with 9 bases that match TRBD1. This CDR3 spans 16 amino acids. The V segment lost 1 base and the J segment 7 bases; nucleotides outside the gene matches: 11. CDR1 is SEHNR, CDR2 FQNEAQ, per germline (reference sequence). The CDR3 protein is CASSLVIWDREGEQYF. The DNA of the CDR3 is TGTGCCAGCAGCTTAGTTATTTGGGACAGGGAAGGGGAGCAGTACTTC.

This chain links TRBV18 with TRBJ1-6, with a possible D match to TRBD1 (5 bases). The V gene lost 2 bases and the J gene lost 7 bases, with 9 bases spanning the gap. Germline values: CDR1 KGHSH, CDR2 LQKENI. CDR3 length: 14 amino acids. In nucleotides, the CDR3 is TGTGCCAGCTCACCAATCAGGGACAATTCACCCCTCCACTTT. This codes for CASSPIRDNSPLHF.

In regard to this clone: Different DNA sequences within this sample yield the same CDR3. The chain couples TRBV6-5 to TRBJ2-1; no clear D gene. Per germline, CDR1 MNHEY and CDR2 SVGAGI. Trimming shortened V by 4 bases and J by 4 bases, and 14 bases separated the two germline ends. The CDR3 loop spans 15 amino acids. CDR3 bases: TGTGCCAGCAGTTCCGCCCGAGGAAGGTACAATGAGCAGTTCTTC. This sequence encodes CASSSARGRYNEQFF.

The chain links TRBV11-3 to TRBJ2-1; D remains unclear. CDR3 size: 13 residues. Germline loops: CDR1 SGHNT, CDR2 YENEEA. V lost 4 bases, J lost 3 bases, and 7 bases lay in between. The DNA for the CDR3 is TGTGCCAGCAGCTCGGACGACTACAATGAGCAGTTCTTC. Residues: CASSSDDYNEQFF.

The chain couples TRBV7-3 to TRBJ2-7; perhaps TRBD2 as D (6 bases). Trimming pared 2 bases from V and 2 bases from J, leaving 7 bases between. The CDR3 totals 13 residues. Germline V lookup: CDR1 SGHTA, CDR2 FQGTGA. The CDR3, as DNA: TGTGCCAGCAGCTTAGCGGGGACCTACGAGCAGTACTTC. It specifies CASSLAGTYEQYF.

V gene TRBV5-6 combines with J gene TRBJ2-5; maybe TRBD2 (5 bases). The V end was cut by 1 base, the J end by 3 bases, with 10 bases between. Germline V gene lookup returns CDR1 SGHDT and CDR2 YYEEEE. CDR3 size: 14 residues. CDR3 protein: CASSLYRGKETQYF. The CDR3 nucleotides are TGTGCCAGCAGCTTGTATCGGGGAAAAGAGACCCAGTACTTC. Filled out from reference TRBV5-6 and TRBJ2-5, the complete variable domain reads DAGVTQSPTHLIKTRGQQVTLRCSPKSGHDTVSWYQQALGQGPQFIFQYYEEEERQRGNFPDRFSGHQFPNYSSELNVNALLLGDSALYLCASSLYRGKETQYFGPGTRLLVL.

Details on this clone: At one end the junction does not follow the germline gene, possibly because of a read error. This chain links TRBV7-7 with TRBJ2-3, with TRBD2 matching 10 bases. The CDR3 extends over 18 amino acids. Germline V gene sequence: CDR1 SSHAT, CDR2 FNYEAQ (reference sequence). The CDR3 protein is CASSFSPPTSGSTDTQYF. CDR3 nucleotides: TGTGCTAGCAGCTTCTCCCCTCCGACTAGCGGGAGCACAGATACGCAGTATTTT.

J is TRBJ2-7 and V is TRBV14, with 9 nucleotides matching TRBD1. CDR1 is SGHDN and CDR2 is FVKESK in the germline V gene. This CDR3 has 13 residues. V lost 5 bases, J lost 13 bases, and 12 bases stayed unmatched. The CDR3 protein is CASSRLYRDRVYF. DNA of the CDR3: TGTGCCAGCAGCAGACTGTACCGGGACAGGGTATACTTC.

V and J are TRBV28 and TRBJ2-5; D unclear. Trimming shortened V by 5 bases and J by 5 bases, and 9 bases separated the two germline ends. The CDR3 has 12 amino acids. The germline gives CDR1 MDHEN, CDR2 SYDVKM. The CDR3 sequence is CASSEVSETQYF. The CDR3 DNA reads as TGTGCCAGCAGTGAGGTTTCGGAGACCCAGTACTTC.

The V call is TRBV5-4, the J call TRBJ2-5; a weak D match, TRBD1 (8 bases). Germline V gives CDR1 SGHNT, CDR2 YYREEE (reference sequence). Trimming took off 1 base at V and 6 bases at J, with 13 bases between the two ends. The CDR3 contains 14 residues. CDR3 sequence: CASSLYRGGKTQYF. In DNA, the CDR3 is TGTGCCAGCAGCTTGTACAGGGGGGGAAAGACCCAGTACTTC.

This clone was counted a few times. The J gene is TRBJ2-7, the V gene TRBV10-1; TRBD1 agrees at 9 bases. The CDR3 spans 16 residues. The junction had 8 bases not matched to a gene; V was cut back by 3 bases and J by 2 bases. CDR1 is WNHNN and CDR2 is SYGVQD in the germline V gene (reference sequence). Here the CDR3 DNA reads TGCGCCAGCAGTGATCTGCGGGACAGGGTTACCTACGAGCAGTACTTC. As protein: CASSDLRDRVTYEQYF.

This clone was detected only once. The chain combines TRBV9 with TRBJ2-7, with TRBD1 identical over 7 bases. The junction had 4 bases not matched to a gene; V was cut back by 2 bases and J by 2 bases. CDR1 is SGDLS, CDR2 YYNGEE, per germline. CDR3 length equals 14 residues. The CDR3, as DNA: TGTGCCAGCAGCGTCGGACAGGCCGCCTACGAGCAGTACTTC. This encodes CASSVGQAAYEQYF.